Below, 9 T cell receptor beta chains from the same sample are listed, as sequenced in a study of T-cell reconstitution after alpha-beta-depleted transplantation in children. Unique molecular identifiers were incorporated during preparation of the TCRbeta library. MiXCR, run by TCRdb on the PCR reads, gives a single entry per CDR3 protein. The sample has more than 200,000 distinct CDR3 sequences, about 24% seen once. Specimen: PBMCs, mostly from graft donor cells, collected 360 days after TCRalphabeta/CD19-depleted stem cell transplant. All receptors derive from a female patient aged 2-15 years who had a stem cell transplant for congenital amegakaryocytic thrombocytopenia, so the T cells may come from the graft donor.

This clonotype turned up a few times. The chain carries TRBV7-6 and TRBJ2-1; D is perhaps TRBD2 (6 bases). CDR3 length equals 12 residues. With 5 bases removed from V and 12 bases from J, the gap between germline ends came to 14 bases. Germline values: CDR1 SGHVS, CDR2 FNYEAQ. CDR3 DNA: TGTGCCAGCAGCCGCCCAGAGGGAGGGCAGTTCTTC. It codes for CASSRPEGGQFF.

V is TRBV28 and J is TRBJ2-5, with D possibly TRBD1 on 6 matching bases. This CDR3 contains 15 residues. Germline-derived CDR1 and CDR2 are MDHEN and SYDVKM. The ends were cut back, 5 bases at V and 4 bases at J, with 17 bases in the middle. CDR3 loop: CASSNQGLVLETQYF. The CDR3, as DNA: TGTGCCAGCAGTAACCAGGGGCTAGTCCTAGAGACCCAGTACTTC.

V is TRBV7-9 and J is TRBJ2-1; possibly TRBD1 or TRBD2 for D (5 bases each). V gave up 8 bases and J gave up 4 bases, with 12 bases separating them. The CDR3 covers 13 residues. CDR1 and CDR2 from the germline V gene are SEHNR and FQNEAQ (reference sequence). The DNA of the CDR3 is TGTGCCAGCGAAGGGACGTTGTACAATGAGCAGTTCTTC. Its protein is CASEGTLYNEQFF.

This rearrangement joins TRBV29-1 to TRBJ2-5; D is perhaps TRBD1 or TRBD2 (6 bases each). Germline CDR1 and CDR2: SQVTM and ANQGSEA. Trimming cost V 0 bases and J 7 bases, with 18 bases left between them. The CDR3 runs to 15 residues. The chain's CDR3 is CSVEDWRDKRVTQYF. CDR3 DNA: TGCAGCGTTGAAGATTGGAGGGACAAGAGGGTGACCCAGTACTTC.

The rearrangement joins TRBV5-1 to TRBJ1-1, with 8 nucleotides matching TRBD1. The CDR3 extends over 18 amino acids. J lost 1 base, V lost 3 bases, and 14 bases had no gene match. Germline V gene sequence: CDR1 SGHRS, CDR2 YFSETQ. The CDR3 protein is CASSSDFRAGGTNTEAFF. The DNA of the CDR3 is TGCGCCAGCAGCTCAGATTTTCGGGCAGGGGGCACGAACACTGAAGCTTTCTTT.

In its sample, this clonotype was seen a few times. V and J are TRBV12-3 or TRBV12-4 and TRBJ1-5, with no clear D. Trimming took 2 bases from V and 7 from J, leaving 12 bases between them. The CDR3 is made up of 14 amino acids. Here the CDR3 DNA reads TGTGCCAGCAGTTTATTAGGGCGCGGCCAGCCCCAGCATTTT. Its protein product is CASSLLGRGQPQHF.

There are a few counts of this clonotype. The CDR3 here is CASSVGARTSGYYNEQFF. The CDR3 DNA reads as TGTGCCAGCAGCGTAGGGGCGAGGACTAGCGGGTATTACAATGAGCAGTTCTTC. The genes are TRBV9 and TRBJ2-1; 11 positions match TRBD2. Germline lookup yields CDR1 SGDLS and CDR2 YYNGEE. Trimming removed 0 bases from V and 4 bases from J; junction bases left unmatched: 9. The CDR3 has 18 amino acids.

This clonotype was counted only a few times. The rearrangement links TRBV20-1 to TRBJ1-1; D is ambiguous. The CDR3 sequence is 16 residues long. Trimming cost V 3 bases and J 3 bases, with 20 bases left between them. Germline assignment: CDR1 DFQATT and CDR2 SNEGSKA (reference sequence). The CDR3, as DNA: TGCAGTGCTAGTTGGTTAGGAGGGCTTTCCGACACTGAAGCTTTCTTT. Translating gives CSASWLGGLSDTEAFF.

The chain links TRBV20-1 to TRBJ2-3; 11 nucleotides align to TRBD2. The CDR3 runs 19 residues. Germline V gene data show CDR1 as DFQATT and CDR2 as SNEGSKA (reference sequence). The V segment lost 1 base and the J segment 4 bases; nucleotides outside the gene matches: 16. CDR3 in amino acids: CSARVVWGLAGGGPDTQYF. CDR3 nucleotides: TGCAGTGCTAGAGTGGTTTGGGGGTTAGCGGGAGGGGGTCCAGATACGCAGTATTTT.